The 28 T cell receptor beta chains below were found in one sample sequenced in a study of T cells in Graves' hyperthyroidism and ophthalmopathy. Authors of the study amplified TCR beta CDR3 regions from RNA transcripts. First-round RT-PCR with HTBI primers amplified the TCR CDR3 region. Each CDR3 protein is one row after TCRdb ran MiXCR on the multiplex PCR reads. The table has approximately 420,000 distinct CDR3 sequences, 15% seen once. Sequencing was performed on blood. The receptors were sampled from a woman aged 30 to 39 with Graves' hyperthyroidism.

The chain combines TRBV4-1 with TRBJ1-1; D unresolved. The V gene lost 4 bases and the J gene lost 0 bases, with 12 bases spanning the gap. Germline CDR1 reads MGHRA; CDR2 reads YSYEKL. The CDR3 is 15 amino acids. DNA of the CDR3: TGCGCCAGCAGCCGAGAAGGGAACATGAACACTGAAGCTTTCTTT. Its protein product is CASSREGNMNTEAFF.

This clonotype was detected ten times or more. The chain links TRBV20-1 to TRBJ2-1, with D perhaps TRBD2 (6 bases). The CDR3 loop spans 13 amino acids. Germline-derived CDR1 and CDR2 are DFQATT and SNEGSKA (reference sequence). With 6 bases removed from V and 0 bases from J, the gap between germline ends came to 9 bases. The CDR3: CSAREFSYNEQFF. The CDR3 DNA reads as TGCAGTGCCCGGGAGTTCTCCTACAATGAGCAGTTCTTC.

This clonotype was counted a few times. This chain joins TRBV11-2 and TRBJ2-6; D perhaps matches TRBD1 (6 bases). Trimming took 1 base from V and 4 from J, leaving 20 bases between them. Germline CDR1 and CDR2: SGHAT and FQNNGV. The CDR3 consists of 19 residues. DNA of the CDR3: TGTGCCAGCAGCTTAGGGGCCAGGGGAATCCGTCCGGGGGCCAACGTCCTGACTTTC. This translates into CASSLGARGIRPGANVLTF.

This clonotype was seen repeatedly, ten times or more. The V gene is TRBV28, the J gene TRBJ1-1; D is ambiguous. CDR3 length: 11 amino acids. The germline V and J ends were trimmed by 10 bases and 8 bases, with 14 bases remaining between them. From germline, CDR1 is MDHEN and CDR2 SYDVKM. CDR3 DNA: TGTGCCACCACCACGGGAGACGAAGCTTTCTTT. Its protein is CATTTGDEAFF.

This clonotype was recorded at least ten times. The J gene is TRBJ2-1, the V gene TRBV2; D is perhaps TRBD2 (6 bases). Per germline, CDR1 SNHLY and CDR2 FYNNEI. V dropped 6 bases and J dropped 4 bases, with 16 bases sitting between them. The length of the CDR3 is 15 residues. The CDR3 coding sequence is TGTGCCAGCAGAACGACTAGTGCTGTGTACAATGAGCAGTTCTTC. Its protein is CASRTTSAVYNEQFF. The variable domain in full, completed from reference TRBV2 and TRBJ2-1, reads EPEVTQTPSHQVTQMGQEVILRCVPISNHLYFYWYRQILGQKVEFLVSFYNNEISEKSEIFDDQFSVERPDGSNFTLKIRSTKLEDSAMYFCASRTTSAVYNEQFFGPGTRLTVL.

A few counts support this clonotype. The chain employs TRBV5-1 and TRBJ1-6; TRBD1 aligns across 7 bases. The CDR3 consists of 15 residues. Per germline, CDR1 SGHRS and CDR2 YFSETQ. V lost 4 bases, J lost 6 bases, and 7 bases stayed unmatched. The CDR3 here is CASSQLGDSNSPLHF. The CDR3 DNA reads as TGCGCCAGCAGCCAGCTAGGGGACAGTAATTCACCCCTCCACTTT.

The V and J genes are TRBV4-2 and TRBJ2-1; a possible D gene is TRBD1 (6 bases). V was clipped by 3 bases and J by 0 bases, with 15 bases between them. The CDR3 is 17 amino acids. CDR1 is LGHNA, CDR2 YNFKEQ, per germline. The CDR3 loop is CASSQSGTQSSYNEQFF. CDR3 coding DNA: TGTGCCAGCAGCCAGTCCGGGACACAGAGCTCCTACAATGAGCAGTTCTTC.

This chain uses TRBV20-1 with TRBJ2-2; unclear D gene. Germline CDR1 DFQATT, CDR2 SNEGSKA (reference sequence). V lost 2 bases, J lost 0 bases, and 7 bases lay in between. This CDR3 is 14 amino acids long. The CDR3 loop reads CSARRHANTGELFF. For the CDR3, the DNA is TGCAGTGCTAGAAGACATGCGAACACCGGGGAGCTGTTTTTT.

Many counts were recorded for this clonotype. This chain links TRBV7-9 with TRBJ2-1; the match to TRBD1 covers 10 bases. The length of the CDR3 is 16 residues. The germline V gene has CDR1 SEHNR and CDR2 FQNEAQ (reference sequence). Losses at the gene ends were 7 bases for V and 1 base for J; bases not matched to a gene: 7. The CDR3: CASTPGTGASYNEQFF. The CDR3 bases are TGTGCCAGCACCCCGGGGACAGGGGCTTCCTACAATGAGCAGTTCTTC.

This clonotype came up many times. The chain joins TRBV7-9 to TRBJ2-1; 12 nucleotides agree with TRBD2. The CDR3 has 15 amino acids. V trimming: 7 bases; J trimming: 8 bases; junction bases outside the gene matches: 9. The germline gives CDR1 SEHNR, CDR2 FQNEAQ (reference sequence). CDR3 residues: CASITTSGSGYEQFF. As DNA, the CDR3 is TGTGCCAGCATAACGACTAGCGGGAGTGGTTATGAGCAGTTCTTC.

This clonotype was found many times. The chain uses TRBV30 and TRBJ2-3, with 7 bases that match TRBD1. Germline lookup yields CDR1 GTSNPN and CDR2 SVGIG (reference sequence). The CDR3 sequence is 17 residues long. J gave up 2 bases and V 2 bases, and 13 bases lay outside the gene matches. The CDR3 DNA reads TGTGCCTGGAGTATCGGACAGGCCGCTATCTTCACAGATACGCAGTATTTT. It codes for CAWSIGQAAIFTDTQYF.

This clonotype has only a few counts. V is TRBV11-3 and J is TRBJ2-1; possibly TRBD1 for D (5 bases). The CDR3 is 14 residues long. The V end was cut by 6 bases, the J end by 5 bases, with 14 bases between. Germline V CDR1 and CDR2: SGHNT, YENEEA. CDR3 bases: TGTGCCAGCAGTAAGGGGAACTTGGACAATGAGCAGTTCTTC. Protein sequence: CASSKGNLDNEQFF.

This clonotype was counted many times. The chain employs TRBV12-3 or TRBV12-4 and TRBJ2-3, with 13 bases matching TRBD2. J gave up 0 bases and V 5 bases, and 2 bases lay outside the gene matches. The CDR3 is 16 residues long. This CDR3 reads CASSRTSGSSTDTQYF. DNA of the CDR3: TGTGCCAGCAGTCGGACTAGCGGGAGCAGCACAGATACGCAGTATTTT.

The table lists this clonotype with a few counts. V usage is TRBV7-2 and J usage is TRBJ2-5; D is uncertain. The CDR3 is made up of 13 amino acids. The V end was cut by 5 bases, the J end by 13 bases, with 20 bases between. CDR1 SGHTA and CDR2 FQGNSA come from the germline V gene. CDR3 in DNA: TGTGCCAGCAGCCCAGCCTATCTTAAGGTCCCGTACTTC. It yields the protein CASSPAYLKVPYF.

Many counts were recorded for this clonotype. The gene calls are TRBV15 and TRBJ1-3, with D maybe TRBD1 (5 bases). V was cut by 3 bases and J by 3 bases, with 12 bases left in between. The germline V gene encodes CDR1 LNHNV and CDR2 YYDKDF (reference sequence). The CDR3 spans 15 residues. This CDR3 reads CATSSRGDFGNTIYF. In DNA form, the CDR3 reads TGTGCCACCAGCAGCCGCGGGGACTTTGGAAACACCATATATTTT.

The chain combines TRBV10-1 with TRBJ2-2; 10 positions agree with TRBD1. V shed 3 bases, J shed 7 bases, and the junction held 5 bases outside the gene matches. Germline V lookup: CDR1 WNHNN, CDR2 SYGVQD (reference sequence). The CDR3 has 15 residues. The CDR3 loop is CASSDGGTGDGELFF. Written as DNA, the CDR3 is TGCGCCAGCAGTGATGGGGGGACAGGGGACGGGGAGCTGTTTTTT.

This clonotype was counted a few times. The rearrangement uses TRBV20-1 and TRBJ1-5; D is unresolved. The germline V and J ends were trimmed by 5 bases and 4 bases, with 9 bases remaining between them. The CDR3 spans 12 residues. From germline, CDR1 is DFQATT and CDR2 SNEGSKA (reference sequence). Here the CDR3 reads CSAGEINQPQHF. The CDR3, as DNA: TGCAGTGCTGGGGAGATAAATCAGCCCCAGCATTTT.

This clonotype has just a few counts. The chain employs TRBV14 and TRBJ2-1; a weak D match, TRBD2 (5 bases). Germline V gene lookup returns CDR1 SGHDN and CDR2 FVKESK. V was clipped by 2 bases and J by 0 bases, with 14 bases between them. The CDR3 sequence is 17 residues long. Written as DNA, the CDR3 is TGTGCCAGCAGCCAACCTCGCGGGCGAAGCTCCTACAATGAGCAGTTCTTC. Residues: CASSQPRGRSSYNEQFF.

In its sample, this clonotype was seen many times. V and J are TRBV5-1 and TRBJ1-2; TRBD1 aligns across 7 bases. Germline loops: CDR1 SGHRS, CDR2 YFSETQ. V was pared by 1 base and J by 2 bases, with 5 bases of the junction left unmatched. CDR3 size: 15 residues. The CDR3 protein is CASSLYGGQNYGYTF. The CDR3 DNA follows: TGCGCCAGCAGCTTGTATGGGGGACAGAACTATGGCTACACCTTC.

Only a few counts were recorded for this clonotype. The chain employs TRBV19 and TRBJ2-2; 9 bases map to TRBD2. The CDR3 is 17 residues long. CDR1 is LNHDA, CDR2 SQIVND, per germline (reference sequence). V gave up 3 bases and J gave up 2 bases; unmatched junction bases: 7. In nucleotides, the CDR3 is TGTGCCAGTAGTATGTTTAGCGGGGGTTACAACACCGGGGAGCTGTTTTTT. It translates to CASSMFSGGYNTGELFF.

This clonotype has a count of ten or more. This chain joins TRBV5-5 and TRBJ1-2; TRBD1 aligns across 7 bases. Trimming at V came to 4 bases and at J to 3 bases, leaving 6 bases not matched to a gene. Germline V lookup: CDR1 SGHKS, CDR2 YYEKEE (reference sequence). The CDR3 runs 14 residues. Here the CDR3 DNA reads TGTGCCAGCAGCCGAGGTGGGACAGACTATGGCTACACCTTC. Its protein is CASSRGGTDYGYTF.

There are many counts of this clonotype. This sequence joins TRBV2 and TRBJ1-5; D not certain. The CDR3 sequence is 16 residues long. Trimming removed 4 bases from V and 3 bases from J, with 16 bases in between. Germline CDR1 reads SNHLY; CDR2 reads FYNNEI. The CDR3 DNA is TGTGCCAGCAGTGCCCTCCCTCCGGGGAACAATCAGCCCCAGCATTTT. Protein sequence: CASSALPPGNNQPQHF.

This clonotype appeared a few times. The CDR3: CASSESGGAGSPAFF. The CDR3, as DNA: TGCGCCAGCAGTGAGTCGGGCGGAGCAGGGAGTCCGGCTTTCTTT. The chain links TRBV10-2 to TRBJ1-1; tentatively, D is TRBD1 (5 bases). The CDR3 has 15 residues. CDR1 WSHSY and CDR2 SAAADI come from the germline V gene. V lost 0 bases to trimming and J lost 11 bases, with 19 bases between them.

The chain has TRBV7-9 and TRBJ2-3; the D is unclear. Trimming took 2 bases from V and 3 from J, leaving 18 bases between them. In germline, CDR1 is SEHNR, CDR2 FQNEAQ (reference sequence). The CDR3 totals 17 residues. The CDR3 region has the DNA TGTGCCAGCAGCTTATCCCTGGTCAGCACGGCAACAGATACGCAGTATTTT. As protein: CASSLSLVSTATDTQYF.

This clonotype was counted at least ten times. CDR3 nucleotides: TGTGCCAGCAGTTCCCATACAGACAGACCCTATGGCTACACCTTC. Translating gives CASSSHTDRPYGYTF. V is TRBV28 and J is TRBJ1-2; D might be TRBD1 (5 bases). The V and J ends lost 4 bases and 4 bases respectively, with 16 bases between them. Germline loops: CDR1 MDHEN, CDR2 SYDVKM. The CDR3 spans 15 residues.

This clonotype was found a few times. This sequence may be a read error, since a much larger clone differs from it by one base. V and J are TRBV27 and TRBJ1-5; weak D call: TRBD1 (5 bases). V dropped 4 bases and J dropped 5 bases, with 9 bases sitting between them. CDR3 size: 13 residues. CDR1 and CDR2 (germline): MNHEY, SMNVEV (reference sequence). The CDR3 loop is CASSWGGDQPQHF. CDR3 nucleotides: TGTGCCAGCAGTTGGGGGGGGGATCAGCCCCAGCATTTT.

This clonotype has only a few counts. The rearrangement links TRBV20-1 to TRBJ1-6; no definite D call. The V gene lost 3 bases and the J gene lost 7 bases, with 16 bases spanning the gap. This CDR3 is 15 amino acids long. Germline V CDR1 and CDR2: DFQATT, SNEGSKA (reference sequence). Written as DNA, the CDR3 is TGCAGTGCTAGGGGGAAAAGCTCCGGCAATTCACCCCTCCACTTT. Translated: CSARGKSSGNSPLHF.

The sample holds many counts of this clonotype. This chain links TRBV3-1 with TRBJ1-2; maybe TRBD1 (5 bases). CDR3 length equals 14 residues. The V gene's germline CDR1 is LGHDT and CDR2 YNNKEL (reference sequence). Trimming left V 5 bases short and J 4 bases short, with 14 bases between. As DNA, the CDR3 is TGTGCCAGCAGCTCATCCGGGGGGGTCTATGGCTACACCTTC. This sequence encodes CASSSSGGVYGYTF.